The T cell receptor beta chain described here comes from a study of T cell responses to AZD1222 COVID-19 vaccine. Study results and caveats: There were mostly white British donors and more females than males, and clonal diversity was possibly underestimated. Baseline seropositivity occurred in only a handful of AZD1222 recipients. Epitopes outside B.1.351 and B.1.1.7 mutated regions reportedly drew nearly half of spike TCRs.

CDR3 length equals 13 residues. V lost 2 bases, J lost 6 bases, and 10 bases lay in between. As for this clone: What it binds is unknown.

TCRdb keeps only in-frame clones here, not all; method: immunoSEQ multiplex PCR. The profile shows roughly 120,000 clones, about 88% of them singletons. The TCR originated in an adult in good health. The sample was peripheral blood, taken on day 0 of AZD1222 vaccination. V gene TRBV12-3 or TRBV12-4 combines with J gene TRBJ1-2; maybe TRBD1 (6 bases). The CDR3 DNA follows: TGTGCCAGCAGTTTAATGGGGGCTGATGGCTACACCTTC. It translates to CASSLMGADGYTF.